This record looks at one TCR beta chain sequence and its context. Sequenced by immunoSEQ multiplex PCR; TCRdb stores in-frame clones only, minus some. The sample includes 110,000 to 150,000 clones, about 90% of them seen just once. From germline, CDR1 is LNHDA and CDR2 SQIVND (reference sequence). CDR3 size: 14 residues. Trimming took 3 bases from V and 4 from J, leaving 12 bases between them. This sample was taken from a study of control samples from healthy donors and cancer patients. The sequence was obtained from a man younger than 30 in good health. The J gene is TRBJ1-1, the V gene TRBV19; D may be TRBD1 (5 bases). The sequencing input was blood. The CDR3 DNA is TGTGCCAGTAGTATTGTCGGGACGGGCACTGAAGCTTTCTTT. Encoded protein: CASSIVGTGTEAFF. Full variable domain (remainder filled in from reference TRBV19 and TRBJ1-1): DGGITQSPKYLFRKEGQNVTLSCEQNLNHDAMYWYRQDPGQGLRLIYYSQIVNDFQKGDIAEGYSVSREKKESFPLTVTSAQKNPTAFYLCASSIVGTGTEAFFGQGTRLTVV.